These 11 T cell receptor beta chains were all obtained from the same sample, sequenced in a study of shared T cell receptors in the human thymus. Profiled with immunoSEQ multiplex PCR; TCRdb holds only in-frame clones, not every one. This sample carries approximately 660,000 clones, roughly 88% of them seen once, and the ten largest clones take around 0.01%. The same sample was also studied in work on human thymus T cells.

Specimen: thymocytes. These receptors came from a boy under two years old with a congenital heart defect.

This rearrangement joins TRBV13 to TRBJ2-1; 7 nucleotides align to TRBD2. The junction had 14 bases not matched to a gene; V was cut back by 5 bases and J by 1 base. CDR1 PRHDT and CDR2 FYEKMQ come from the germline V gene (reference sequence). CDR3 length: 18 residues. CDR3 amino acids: CASSSQGWREWSYNEQFF. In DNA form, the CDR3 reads TGTGCCAGCAGCAGTCAAGGCTGGCGGGAGTGGTCCTACAATGAGCAGTTCTTC.

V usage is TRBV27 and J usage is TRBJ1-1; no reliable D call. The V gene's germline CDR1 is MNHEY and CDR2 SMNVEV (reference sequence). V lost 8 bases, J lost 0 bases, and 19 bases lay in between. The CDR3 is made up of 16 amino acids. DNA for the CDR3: TGTGCCAGCCCCCCGCGCGGGAGAGTCTTGAACACTGAAGCTTTCTTT. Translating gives CASPPRGRVLNTEAFF.

The CDR3 loop reads CASSLGGRPSTIYNEQFF. The CDR3 DNA follows: TGCGCCAGCAGCTTGGGTGGCAGGCCCTCGACTATCTACAATGAGCAGTTCTTC. This rearrangement joins TRBV5-1 to TRBJ2-1, with D perhaps matching TRBD2 (5 bases). CDR1 is SGHRS and CDR2 is YFSETQ in the germline V gene. V shed 0 bases and J shed 3 bases, with 19 bases lying between them. The CDR3 is made up of 18 amino acids.

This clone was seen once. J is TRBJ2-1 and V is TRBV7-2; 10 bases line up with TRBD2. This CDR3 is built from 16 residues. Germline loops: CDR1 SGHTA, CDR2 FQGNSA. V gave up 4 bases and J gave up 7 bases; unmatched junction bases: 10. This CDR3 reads CASSSPSSGSRNEQFF. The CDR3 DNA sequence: TGTGCCAGCAGCTCACCCTCTAGCGGGAGCAGAAATGAGCAGTTCTTC.

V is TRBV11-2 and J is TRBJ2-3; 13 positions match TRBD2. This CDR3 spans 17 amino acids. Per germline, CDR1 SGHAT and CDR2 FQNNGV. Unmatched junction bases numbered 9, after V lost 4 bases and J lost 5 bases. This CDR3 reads CASSWPTSGRAGDTQYF. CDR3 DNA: TGTGCCAGCAGCTGGCCCACTAGCGGGAGGGCCGGAGATACGCAGTATTTT.

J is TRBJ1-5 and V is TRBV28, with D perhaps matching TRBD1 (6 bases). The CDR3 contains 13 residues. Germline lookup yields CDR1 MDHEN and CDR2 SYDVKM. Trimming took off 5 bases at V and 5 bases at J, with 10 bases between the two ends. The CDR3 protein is CASSTGIHQPQHF. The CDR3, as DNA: TGTGCCAGCAGTACAGGGATACATCAGCCCCAGCATTTT.

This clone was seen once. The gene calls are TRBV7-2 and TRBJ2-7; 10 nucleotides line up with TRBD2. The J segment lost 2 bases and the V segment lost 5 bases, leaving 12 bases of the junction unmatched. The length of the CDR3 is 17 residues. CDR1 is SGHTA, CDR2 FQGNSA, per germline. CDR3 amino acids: CASSPSPAGGPPYEQYF. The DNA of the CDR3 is TGTGCCAGCAGCCCCTCTCCAGCGGGAGGGCCCCCCTACGAGCAGTACTTC.

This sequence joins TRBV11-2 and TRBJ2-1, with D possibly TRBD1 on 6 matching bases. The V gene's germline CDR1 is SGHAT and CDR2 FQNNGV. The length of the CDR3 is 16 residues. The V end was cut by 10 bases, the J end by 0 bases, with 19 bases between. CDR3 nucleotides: TGTGCCACTCTAGCCCCAGGGGTTCTCTCCTACAATGAGCAGTTCTTC. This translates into CATLAPGVLSYNEQFF.

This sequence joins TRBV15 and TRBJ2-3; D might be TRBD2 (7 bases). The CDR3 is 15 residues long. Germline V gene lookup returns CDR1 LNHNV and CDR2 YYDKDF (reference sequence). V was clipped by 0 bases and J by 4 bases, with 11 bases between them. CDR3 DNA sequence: TGTGCCACCAGCAGAGAAGCGGGACATCCAGATACGCAGTATTTT. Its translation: CATSREAGHPDTQYF.

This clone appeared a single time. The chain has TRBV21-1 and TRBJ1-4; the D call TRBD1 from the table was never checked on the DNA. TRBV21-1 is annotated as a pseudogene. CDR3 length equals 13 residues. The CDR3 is CASRGAHGEKLFF. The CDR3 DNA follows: TGTGCCAGCAGGGGGGCCCACGGTGAAAAACTGTTTTTT.

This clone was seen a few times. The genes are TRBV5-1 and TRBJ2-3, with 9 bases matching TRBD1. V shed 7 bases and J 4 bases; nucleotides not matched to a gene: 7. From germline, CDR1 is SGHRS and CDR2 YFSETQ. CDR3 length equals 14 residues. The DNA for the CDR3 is TGCGCCAGCTTCCGGGACAGGGCCTCAGATACGCAGTATTTT. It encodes CASFRDRASDTQYF.